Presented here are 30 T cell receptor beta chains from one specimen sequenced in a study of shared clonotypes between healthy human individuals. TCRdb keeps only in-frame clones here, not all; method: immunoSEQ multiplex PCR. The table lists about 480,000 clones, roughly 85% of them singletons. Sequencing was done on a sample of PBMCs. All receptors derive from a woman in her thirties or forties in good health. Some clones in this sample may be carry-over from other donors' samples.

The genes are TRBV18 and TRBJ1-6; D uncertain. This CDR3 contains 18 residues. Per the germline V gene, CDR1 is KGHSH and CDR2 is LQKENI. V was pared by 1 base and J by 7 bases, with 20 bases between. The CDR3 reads CASSPRSQSLSGNSPLHF. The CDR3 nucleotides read TGTGCCAGCTCACCACGTTCGCAGAGTCTTTCGGGAAATTCACCCCTCCACTTT. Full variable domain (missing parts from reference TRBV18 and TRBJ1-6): NAGVMQNPRHLVRRRGQEARLRCSPMKGHSHVYWYRQLPEEGLKFMVYLQKENIIDESGMPKERFSAEFPKEGPSILRIQQVVRGDSAAYFCASSPRSQSLSGNSPLHFGNGTRLTVT.

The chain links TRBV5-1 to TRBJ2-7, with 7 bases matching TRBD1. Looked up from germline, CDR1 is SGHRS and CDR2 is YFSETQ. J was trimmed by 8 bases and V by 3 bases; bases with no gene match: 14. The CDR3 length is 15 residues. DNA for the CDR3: TGCGCCAGCAGCTGGGGGACAGAGGGGTCGGTGAAGCAGTACTTC. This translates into CASSWGTEGSVKQYF.

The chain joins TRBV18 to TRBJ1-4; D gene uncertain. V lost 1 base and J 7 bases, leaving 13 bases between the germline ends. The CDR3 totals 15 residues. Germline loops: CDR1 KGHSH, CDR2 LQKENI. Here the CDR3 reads CASSPLKTTPEKLFF. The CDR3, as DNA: TGTGCCAGCTCACCACTTAAAACCACACCTGAAAAACTGTTTTTT.

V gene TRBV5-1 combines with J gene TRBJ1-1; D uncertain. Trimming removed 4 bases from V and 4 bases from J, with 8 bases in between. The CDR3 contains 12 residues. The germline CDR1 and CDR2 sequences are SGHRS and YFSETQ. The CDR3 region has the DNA TGCGCCAGCAGCACCCTGGGCACTGAAGCTTTCTTT. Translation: CASSTLGTEAFF.

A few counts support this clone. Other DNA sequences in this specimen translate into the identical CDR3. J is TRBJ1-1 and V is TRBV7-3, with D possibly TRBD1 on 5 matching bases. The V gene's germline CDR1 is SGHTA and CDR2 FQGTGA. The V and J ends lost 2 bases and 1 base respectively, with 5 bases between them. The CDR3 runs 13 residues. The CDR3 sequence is CASSLQGNTEAFF. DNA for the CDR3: TGTGCCAGCAGCTTACAGGGGAACACTGAAGCTTTCTTT.

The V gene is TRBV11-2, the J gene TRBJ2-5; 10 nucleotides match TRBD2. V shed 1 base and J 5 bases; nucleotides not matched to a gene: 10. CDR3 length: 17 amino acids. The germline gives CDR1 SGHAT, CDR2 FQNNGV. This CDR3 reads CASSLVGLAGVRETQYF. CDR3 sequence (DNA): TGTGCCAGCAGCTTAGTAGGCCTAGCGGGAGTCCGGGAGACCCAGTACTTC. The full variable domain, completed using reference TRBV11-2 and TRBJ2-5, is EAGVAQSPRYKIIEKRQSVAFWCNPISGHATLYWYQQILGQGPKLLIQFQNNGVVDDSQLPKDRFSAERLKGVDSTLKIQPAKLEDSAVYLCASSLVGLAGVRETQYFGPGTRLLVL.

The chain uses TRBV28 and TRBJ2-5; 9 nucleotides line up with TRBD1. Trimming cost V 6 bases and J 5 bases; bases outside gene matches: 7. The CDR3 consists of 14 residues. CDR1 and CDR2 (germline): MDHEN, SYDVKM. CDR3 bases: TGTGCCAGCAGCAGAAACGGACAGGGGGAGACCCAGTACTTC. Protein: CASSRNGQGETQYF.

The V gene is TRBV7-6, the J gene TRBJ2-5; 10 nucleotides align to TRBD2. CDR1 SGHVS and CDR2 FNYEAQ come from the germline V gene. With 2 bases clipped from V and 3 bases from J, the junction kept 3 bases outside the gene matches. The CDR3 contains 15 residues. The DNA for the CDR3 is TGTGCCAGCAGCTTATGGAGCGGGAGGGAAGAGACCCAGTACTTC. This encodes CASSLWSGREETQYF.

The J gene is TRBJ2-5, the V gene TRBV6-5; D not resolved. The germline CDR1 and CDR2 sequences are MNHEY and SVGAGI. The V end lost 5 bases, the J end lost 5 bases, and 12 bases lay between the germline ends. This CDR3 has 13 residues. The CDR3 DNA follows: TGTGCCAGCAGTCGGAGACGAGAGGAGACCCAGTACTTC. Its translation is CASSRRREETQYF.

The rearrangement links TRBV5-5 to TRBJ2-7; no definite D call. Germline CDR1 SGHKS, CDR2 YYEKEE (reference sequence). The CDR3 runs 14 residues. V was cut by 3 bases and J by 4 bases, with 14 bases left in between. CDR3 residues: CASSWRTDSYEQYF. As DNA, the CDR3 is TGTGCCAGCAGCTGGCGCACGGATTCTTACGAGCAGTACTTC.

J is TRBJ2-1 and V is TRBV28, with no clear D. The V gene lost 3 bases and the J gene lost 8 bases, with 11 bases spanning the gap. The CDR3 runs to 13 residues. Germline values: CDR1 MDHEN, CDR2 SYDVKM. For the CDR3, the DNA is TGTGCCAGCAGTTTGCCGACACCCGATGAGCAGTTCTTC. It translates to CASSLPTPDEQFF.

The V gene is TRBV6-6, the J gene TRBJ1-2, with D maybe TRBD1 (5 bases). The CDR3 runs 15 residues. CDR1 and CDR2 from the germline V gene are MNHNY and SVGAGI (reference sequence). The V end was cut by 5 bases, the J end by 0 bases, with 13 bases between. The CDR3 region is CASSATGLSNYGYTF. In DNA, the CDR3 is TGTGCCAGCAGTGCTACAGGCCTGTCTAACTATGGCTACACCTTC.

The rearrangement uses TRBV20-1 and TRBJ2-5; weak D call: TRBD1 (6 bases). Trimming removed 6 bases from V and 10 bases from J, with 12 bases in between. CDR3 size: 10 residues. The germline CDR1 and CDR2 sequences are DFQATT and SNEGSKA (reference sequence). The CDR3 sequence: CSAYHRDQYF. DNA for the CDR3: TGCAGTGCATATCACAGGGACCAGTACTTC.

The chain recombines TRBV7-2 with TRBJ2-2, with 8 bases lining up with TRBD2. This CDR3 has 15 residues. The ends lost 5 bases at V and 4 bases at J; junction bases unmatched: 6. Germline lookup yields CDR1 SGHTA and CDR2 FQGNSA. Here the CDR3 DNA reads TGTGCCAGCAGCACCAGGCTAGCGGGCACCGGGGAGCTGTTTTTT. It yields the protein CASSTRLAGTGELFF.

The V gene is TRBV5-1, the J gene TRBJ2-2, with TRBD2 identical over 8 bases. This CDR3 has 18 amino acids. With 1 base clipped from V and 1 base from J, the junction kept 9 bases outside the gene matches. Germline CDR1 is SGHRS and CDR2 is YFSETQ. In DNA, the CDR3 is TGCGCCAGCAGCTTGAAGGATCGAGCGGGAGAGAACACCGGGGAGCTGTTTTTT. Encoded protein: CASSLKDRAGENTGELFF.

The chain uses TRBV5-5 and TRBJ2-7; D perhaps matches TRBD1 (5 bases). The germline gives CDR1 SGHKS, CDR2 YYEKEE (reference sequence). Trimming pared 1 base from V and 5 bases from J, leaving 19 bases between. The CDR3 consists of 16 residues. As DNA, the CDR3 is TGTGCCAGCAGCTTGCAGGTTGGCAGGGCAATGAACGAGCAGTACTTC. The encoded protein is CASSLQVGRAMNEQYF. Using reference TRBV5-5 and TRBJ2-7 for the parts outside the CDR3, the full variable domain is DAGVTQSPTHLIKTRGQQVTLRCSPISGHKSVSWYQQVLGQGPQFIFQYYEKEERGRGNFPDRFSARQFPNYSSELNVNALLLGDSALYLCASSLQVGRAMNEQYFGPGTRLTVT.

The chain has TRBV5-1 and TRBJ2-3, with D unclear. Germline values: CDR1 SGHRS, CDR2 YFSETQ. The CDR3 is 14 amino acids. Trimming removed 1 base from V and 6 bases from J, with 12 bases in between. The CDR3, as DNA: TGCGCCAGCAGCTTGTCTCGAGGCGGTGATACGCAGTATTTT. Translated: CASSLSRGGDTQYF.

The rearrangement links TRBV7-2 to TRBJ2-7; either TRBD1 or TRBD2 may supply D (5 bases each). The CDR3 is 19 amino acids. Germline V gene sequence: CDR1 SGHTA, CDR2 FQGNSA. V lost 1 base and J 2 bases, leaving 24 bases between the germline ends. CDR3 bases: TGTGCCAGCAGCTTAGGGTGGCGGGCAGGGCTCATTAGAGCCTACGAGCAGTACTTC. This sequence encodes CASSLGWRAGLIRAYEQYF.

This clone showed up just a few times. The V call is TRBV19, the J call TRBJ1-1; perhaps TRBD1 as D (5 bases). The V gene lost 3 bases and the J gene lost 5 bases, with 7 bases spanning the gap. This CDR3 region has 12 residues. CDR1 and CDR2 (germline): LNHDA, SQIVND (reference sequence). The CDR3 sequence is CASSMWGTEAFF. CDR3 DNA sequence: TGTGCCAGTAGTATGTGGGGGACTGAAGCTTTCTTT.

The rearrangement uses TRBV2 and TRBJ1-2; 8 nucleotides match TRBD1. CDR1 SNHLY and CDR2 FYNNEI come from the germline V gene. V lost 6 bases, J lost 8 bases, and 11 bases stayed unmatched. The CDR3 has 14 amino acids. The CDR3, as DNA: TGTGCCAGCAGCCGGACAGGGATCCCGAGGGGCTACACCTTC. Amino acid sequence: CASSRTGIPRGYTF.

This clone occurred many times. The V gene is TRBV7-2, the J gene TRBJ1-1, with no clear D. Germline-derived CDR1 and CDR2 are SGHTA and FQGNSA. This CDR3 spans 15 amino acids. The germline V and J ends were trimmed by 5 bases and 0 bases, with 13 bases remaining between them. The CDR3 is CASSALIQLNTEAFF. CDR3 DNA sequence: TGTGCCAGCAGCGCCCTAATCCAACTGAACACTGAAGCTTTCTTT. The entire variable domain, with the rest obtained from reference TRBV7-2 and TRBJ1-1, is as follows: GAGVSQSPSNKVTEKGKDVELRCDPISGHTALYWYRQSLGQGLEFLIYFQGNSAPDKSGLPSDRFSAERTGGSVSTLTIQRTQQEDSAVYLCASSALIQLNTEAFFGQGTRLTVV.

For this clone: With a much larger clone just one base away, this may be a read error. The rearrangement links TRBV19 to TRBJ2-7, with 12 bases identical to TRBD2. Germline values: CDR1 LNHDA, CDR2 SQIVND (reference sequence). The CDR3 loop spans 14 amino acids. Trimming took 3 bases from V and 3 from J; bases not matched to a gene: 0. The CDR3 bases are TGTGCCAGTAGTATGACTAGCGGGAGCTACGAGCAGTACTTC. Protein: CASSMTSGSYEQYF.

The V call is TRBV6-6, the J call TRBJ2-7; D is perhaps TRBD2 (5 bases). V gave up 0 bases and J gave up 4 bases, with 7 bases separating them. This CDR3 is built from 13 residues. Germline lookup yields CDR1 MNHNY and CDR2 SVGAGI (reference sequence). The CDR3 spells CASSYSTGYEQYF. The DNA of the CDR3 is TGTGCCAGCAGTTACTCGACGGGATACGAGCAGTACTTC.

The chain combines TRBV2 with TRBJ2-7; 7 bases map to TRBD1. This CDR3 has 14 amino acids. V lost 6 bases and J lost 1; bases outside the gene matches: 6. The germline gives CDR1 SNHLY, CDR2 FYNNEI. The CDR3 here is CASRRQGMSYEQYF. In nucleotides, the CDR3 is TGTGCCAGCAGAAGACAGGGCATGTCCTACGAGCAGTACTTC.

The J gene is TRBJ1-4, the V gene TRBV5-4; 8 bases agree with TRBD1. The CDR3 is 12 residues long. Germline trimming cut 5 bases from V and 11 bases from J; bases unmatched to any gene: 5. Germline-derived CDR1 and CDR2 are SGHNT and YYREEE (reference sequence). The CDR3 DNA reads TGTGCCAGCAGTCGACAGGGGAGTAAACTGTTTTTT. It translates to CASSRQGSKLFF.

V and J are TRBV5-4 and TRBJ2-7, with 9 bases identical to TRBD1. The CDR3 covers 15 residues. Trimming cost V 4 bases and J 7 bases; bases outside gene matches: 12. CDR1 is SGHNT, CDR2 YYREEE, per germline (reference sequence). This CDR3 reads CASSTRDREGREQYF. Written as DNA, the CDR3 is TGTGCCAGCAGCACCCGGGACAGGGAAGGGCGGGAGCAGTACTTC.

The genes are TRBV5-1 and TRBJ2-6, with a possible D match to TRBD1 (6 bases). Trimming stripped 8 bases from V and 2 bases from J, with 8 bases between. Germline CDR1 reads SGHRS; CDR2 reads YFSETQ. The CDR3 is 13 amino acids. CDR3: CASNRAGANVLTF. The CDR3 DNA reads TGCGCCAGTAACAGGGCTGGGGCCAACGTCCTGACTTTC.

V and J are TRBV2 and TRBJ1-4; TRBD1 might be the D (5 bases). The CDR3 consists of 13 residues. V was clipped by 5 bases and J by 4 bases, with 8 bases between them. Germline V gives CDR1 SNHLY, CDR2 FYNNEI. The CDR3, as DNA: TGTGCCAGCAGTAGGGGCCTTAATGAAAAACTGTTTTTT. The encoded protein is CASSRGLNEKLFF.

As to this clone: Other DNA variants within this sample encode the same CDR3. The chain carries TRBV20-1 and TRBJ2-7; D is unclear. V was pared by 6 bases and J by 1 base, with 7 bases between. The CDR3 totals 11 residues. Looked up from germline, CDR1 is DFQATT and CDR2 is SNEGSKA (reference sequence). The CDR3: CSALSSYEQYF. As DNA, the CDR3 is TGCAGTGCCCTGTCGTCCTACGAGCAGTACTTC.

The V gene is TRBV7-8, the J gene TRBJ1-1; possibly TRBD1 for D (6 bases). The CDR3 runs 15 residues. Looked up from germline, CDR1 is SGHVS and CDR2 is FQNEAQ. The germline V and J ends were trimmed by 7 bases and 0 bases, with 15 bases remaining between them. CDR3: CASTQHRALNTEAFF. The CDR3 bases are TGTGCCAGCACCCAACACAGGGCATTGAACACTGAAGCTTTCTTT.